This T cell receptor beta chain came from a study of T cells in Graves' hyperthyroidism and ophthalmopathy (dated by TCRdb to 2018 to 2020). For the wider study: Peripheral blood samples were taken at initial diagnosis, before any treatment was given. The 95 to 100 discovery patients were divided at random into training and test sets in a 7:3 ratio. An independent validation cohort of under 20 hyperthyroidism patients and some 15 patients who later progressed to ophthalmopathy tested prospective prediction of ophthalmopathy. According to the paper, TCR Vbeta CDR3 sequencing was carried out on 135 peripheral blood samples, which came from under 50 ophthalmopathy, around 75 hyperthyroidism and 17 progressor patients. After sampling, hyperthyroidism patients received methimazole starting at 30 mg daily, and ophthalmopathy patients received high-dose intravenous methylprednisolone. Thyroid tissue and blood T-cell repertoires from about six Graves' hyperthyroidism patients were also compared in the study. TCR V-J signatures able to tell the groups apart were searched for in a discovery cohort of 90 to 100 patients, of whom more than 40 had Graves' ophthalmopathy and about 60 had stable Graves' hyperthyroidism. Overall study outcomes, separate from this receptor: In validation, the model predicted progression to ophthalmopathy with over 65% sensitivity and roughly 72% specificity, a median of 6.5 months before onset. Ophthalmopathy was separated from stable hyperthyroidism by a 13 V-J signature model, with just over 85% sensitivity and approximately 81% specificity obtained in cross-validation and 80%/75% obtained in testing. Most expanded thyroid clonotypes (frequency above 0.001) were also detected in blood, a finding suggesting that blood repertoires may reflect thyroid immune responses. Sample size was not statistically predetermined, and investigators were not blinded to group allocation.

Note on this clonotype: Its target antigen remains unknown. No base quality values were provided; no much bigger clone lies one nucleotide off.

The TCR beta CDR3 regions were amplified from the RNA transcripts. A first-round RT-PCR of the TCR CDR3 used the HTBI primer set with the Qiagen OneStep RT-PCR kit. The libraries were constructed in a second round of multiplex PCR and then size-selected and purified. The libraries were sequenced on an Illumina HiSeq2000 using paired-end 100 bp reads. On the authors' methods: SOAPnuke was used to process the raw data, throwing out any read that contained adapters or uncalled bases, had a mean Phred below 15, or lacked an exact constant-primer or identifier match. High-quality paired reads were merged using COPE v1.2.5, and each unique nucleotide sequence was defined as a clonotype. Clonotypes were aligned to IMGT TRBV, TRBD and TRBJ reference segments using MiTCR v1.1. Analysis was restricted to V-J combinations with a frequency above 0.0001, which covered approximately 99% of repertoires. The TCS score was defined as F50 (clonal expansion) divided by E x V (chaos), with BLOSUM62-based TCRdist calculated between CDR3 peptides within each V-J. Welch's t-statistics and random forest reduced roughly 540 V-J features to fewer than 15, which were used in a naive Bayes classifier (R e1071). The public reads were quality trimmed at Q25 with fastp and then assembled into clones with MiXCR by TCRdb, keeping productive beta chains. Rows with a matching CDR3 protein are joined into one entry that keeps the most common DNA and genes. TCRdb's processing, not the authors', yielded these V and J calls. The sample has 380,000 or so distinct CDR3 sequences on record, roughly 12% of them singletons. The ten largest clones capture roughly 20% of the sample.

At the junction V is shortened by 1 base and J by 4 bases; bases outside the gene matches: 4. CDR1 and CDR2 are drawn from the germline V gene: SGHVS, FQNEAQ. From cysteine to phenylalanine, the CDR3 is 15 amino acids long. Just CDR3 DNA is preserved here, 45 bases in frame from base 1. Hyperthyroidism patients were newly diagnosed, with disease duration under 2 months, and aged 18 to 65 years. The study excluded patients with uncontrolled infections, other autoimmune diseases, pregnancy or lactation. Clinical symptoms, serum thyroxine and TRAb, thyroid ultrasound, and orbital computed tomography formed the basis for the diagnoses. Blood from progressor patients was collected at the time of first diagnosis with hyperthyroidism, before any ophthalmopathy symptoms had appeared. Ficoll-Paque density gradient centrifugation was used to isolate PBMCs from 8.5 to 10 ml of fresh peripheral blood. Progressor patients were defined as those initially diagnosed with Graves' hyperthyroidism in whom ophthalmopathy developed during follow-up. Total RNA was extracted with Trizol reagent, and quality was checked on an Agilent 2100 Bioanalyzer.

The source material was blood. In this chain, TRBV7-8 is recombined with TRBJ2-3, with 8 bases in between that match TRBD2. This receptor was taken from a man aged 30 to 39 with Graves' hyperthyroidism that later progressed to Graves' ophthalmopathy. The CDR3: CASSLGGGSPDTQYF. In nucleotides, the sequence is TGTGCCAGCAGCTTAGGCGGGGGGAGTCCAGATACGCAGTATTTT.